This T cell receptor (beta chain) emerged from a study of post-analysis software for immune sequencing data. Unique molecular identifiers were present in the TCR beta cDNA libraries. One entry per CDR3 protein results from TCRdb running MiXCR on the PCR reads. The sample carries roughly 670,000 distinct CDR3 sequences, roughly three fifths recorded once. Notes on the study in general: Compared with controls, patients had more of about five TRBV segments, including TRBV5-6, TRBV5-1 and TRBV20-1. In multiple sclerosis, normalized Chao1 diversity was significantly below that of controls.

The CDR3 spans 13 residues. Details on this clonotype: Antigen specificity is unknown.

Sequencing was performed on blood. This TCR derives from a girl aged 2 to 9 with multiple sclerosis. The chain carries TRBV12-3 or TRBV12-4 and TRBJ2-5; D is tentatively TRBD1 or TRBD2 (5 bases each). The end of the DNA is better explained by TRBJ2-7, so the J call may be wrong. The DNA of the CDR3 is TGTGCCAGCAGTTTCGTTCCGGGACACGAGCAGTACTTC. Translated: CASSFVPGHEQYF.